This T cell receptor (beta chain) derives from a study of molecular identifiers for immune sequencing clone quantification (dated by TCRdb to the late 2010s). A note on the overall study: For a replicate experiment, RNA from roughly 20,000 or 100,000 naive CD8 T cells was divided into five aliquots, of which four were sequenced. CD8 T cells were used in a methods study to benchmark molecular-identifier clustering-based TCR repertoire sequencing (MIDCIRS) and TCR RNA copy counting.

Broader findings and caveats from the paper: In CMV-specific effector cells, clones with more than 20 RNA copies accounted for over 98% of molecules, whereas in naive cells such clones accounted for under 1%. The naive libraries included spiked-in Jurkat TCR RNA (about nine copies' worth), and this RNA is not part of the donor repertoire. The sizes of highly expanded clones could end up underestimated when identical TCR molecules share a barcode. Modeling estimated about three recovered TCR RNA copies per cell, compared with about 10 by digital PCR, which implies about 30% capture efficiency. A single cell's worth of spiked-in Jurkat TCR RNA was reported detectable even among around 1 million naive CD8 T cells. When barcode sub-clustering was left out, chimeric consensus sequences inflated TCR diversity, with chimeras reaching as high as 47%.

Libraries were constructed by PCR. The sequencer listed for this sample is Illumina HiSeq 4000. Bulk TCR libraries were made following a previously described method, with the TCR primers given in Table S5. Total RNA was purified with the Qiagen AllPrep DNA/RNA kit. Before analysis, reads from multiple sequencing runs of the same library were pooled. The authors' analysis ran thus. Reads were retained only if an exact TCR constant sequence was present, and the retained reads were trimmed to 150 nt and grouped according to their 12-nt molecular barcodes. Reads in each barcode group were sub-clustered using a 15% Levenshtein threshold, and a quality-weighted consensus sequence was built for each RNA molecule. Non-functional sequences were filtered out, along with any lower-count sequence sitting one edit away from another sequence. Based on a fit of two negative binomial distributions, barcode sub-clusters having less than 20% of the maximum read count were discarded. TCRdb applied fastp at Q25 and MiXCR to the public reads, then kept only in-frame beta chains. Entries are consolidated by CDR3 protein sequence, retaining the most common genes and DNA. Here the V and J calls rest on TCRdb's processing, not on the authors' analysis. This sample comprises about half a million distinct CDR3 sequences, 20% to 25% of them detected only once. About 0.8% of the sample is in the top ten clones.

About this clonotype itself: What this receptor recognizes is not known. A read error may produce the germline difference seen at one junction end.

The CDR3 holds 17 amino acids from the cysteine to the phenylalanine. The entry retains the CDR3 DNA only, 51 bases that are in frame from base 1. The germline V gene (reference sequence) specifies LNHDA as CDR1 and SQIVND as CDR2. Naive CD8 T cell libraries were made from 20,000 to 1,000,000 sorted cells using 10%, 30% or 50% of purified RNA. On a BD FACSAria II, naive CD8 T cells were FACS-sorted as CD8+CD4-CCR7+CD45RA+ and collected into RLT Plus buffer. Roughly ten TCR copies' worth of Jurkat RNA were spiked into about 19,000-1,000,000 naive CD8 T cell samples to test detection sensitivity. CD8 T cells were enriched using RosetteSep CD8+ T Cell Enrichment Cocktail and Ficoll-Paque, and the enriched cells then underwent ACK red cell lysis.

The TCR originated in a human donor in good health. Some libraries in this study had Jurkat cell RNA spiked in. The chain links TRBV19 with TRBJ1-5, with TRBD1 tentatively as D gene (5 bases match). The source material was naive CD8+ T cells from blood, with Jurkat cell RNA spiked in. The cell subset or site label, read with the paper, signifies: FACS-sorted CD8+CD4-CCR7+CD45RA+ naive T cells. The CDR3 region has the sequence CASSLPRGPYSNQPLHF. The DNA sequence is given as TGTGCCAGTAGCTTACCGAGGGGCCCGTATAGCAATCAGCCCCTGCATTTT. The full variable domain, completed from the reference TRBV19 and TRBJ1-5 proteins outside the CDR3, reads DGGITQSPKYLFRKEGQNVTLSCEQNLNHDAMYWYRQDPGQGLRLIYYSQIVNDFQKGDIAEGYSVSREKKESFPLTVTSAQKNPTAFYLCASSLPRGPYSNQPLHFGDGTRLSIL.